This T cell receptor beta chain was recorded in a study of T cells after yellow fever vaccination. Study-level information: SMART-Seq v4 Ultra Low Input served to prepare low-cell-number fractions.

This clonotype has more than one count but fewer than ten. A universal primer site and UMIs were added as TCR cDNA was made by 5'RACE template switching. TCRdb reanalysed the 5' RACE reads using MiXCR and keeps one entry per CDR3 protein. The repertoire holds fewer than 350,000 distinct CDR3 sequences, with more than 8.5% as singletons. This TCR was sampled from a man aged 18 to 35 who received the YFV17D yellow fever vaccine. Sequencing was performed on PBMCs, taken on the day of the first yellow fever vaccination.

DNA for the CDR3: TGCAGTGCTAGACGGGGGAATCCCAACTTCTCTGGAAACACCATATATTTT. It yields the protein CSARRGNPNFSGNTIYF. This sequence joins TRBV20-1 and TRBJ1-3, with a tentative D call TRBD1 (5 bases). This CDR3 contains 17 residues. With 2 bases removed from V and 0 bases from J, the gap between germline ends came to 17 bases. Per germline, CDR1 DFQATT and CDR2 SNEGSKA (reference sequence).